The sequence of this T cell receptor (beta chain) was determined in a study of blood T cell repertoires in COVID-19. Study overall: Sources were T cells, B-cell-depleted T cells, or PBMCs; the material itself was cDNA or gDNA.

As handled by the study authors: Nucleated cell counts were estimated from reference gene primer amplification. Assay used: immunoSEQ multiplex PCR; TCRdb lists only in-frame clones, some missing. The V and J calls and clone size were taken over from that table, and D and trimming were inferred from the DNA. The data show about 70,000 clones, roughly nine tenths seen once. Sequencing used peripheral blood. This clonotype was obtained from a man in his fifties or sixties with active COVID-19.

CDR3 amino acids: CAWSGDRAQEGYTF. The CDR3 coding sequence is TGTGCCTGGAGTGGGGACAGAGCCCAGGAGGGCTACACCTTC. The V and J genes are TRBV30 and TRBJ1-2; 7 bases match TRBD1. Germline lookup yields CDR1 GTSNPN and CDR2 SVGIG (reference sequence). The length of the CDR3 is 14 residues. With V trimmed by 1 base and J by 8 bases, 10 bases remained unmatched.